A single T cell receptor beta chain is shown here with its context. The target antigen is unknown. This entry comes from a study of shared clonotypes between healthy human individuals. Sequenced by immunoSEQ multiplex PCR; TCRdb stores in-frame clones only, minus some. Of 1 million to 1.3 million clones listed, more than 75% are singletons. Study-level points and caveats: Clonotypes shared by all four donors outscored non-shared clonotypes in generation probability. Deeper or shallower sequencing was expected to change how clonotypes are shared among donors.

Specimen: memory CD4+ T cells from PBMCs. Subset in this sample: CD45RA-negative fraction. This TCR was sampled from a man in his late teens or twenties in good health. Some clones in this sample may be carry-over from other donors' samples.

Here the CDR3 reads CASSQDITSGYSGANVLTF. The CDR3 DNA reads TGTGCCAGCAGCCAAGACATTACTAGCGGATACTCTGGGGCCAACGTCCTGACTTTC. The chain joins TRBV4-2 to TRBJ2-6, with 8 bases matching TRBD2. The ends lost 0 bases at V and 0 bases at J; junction bases unmatched: 7. Germline V CDR1 and CDR2: LGHNA, YNFKEQ. The CDR3 has 19 residues.